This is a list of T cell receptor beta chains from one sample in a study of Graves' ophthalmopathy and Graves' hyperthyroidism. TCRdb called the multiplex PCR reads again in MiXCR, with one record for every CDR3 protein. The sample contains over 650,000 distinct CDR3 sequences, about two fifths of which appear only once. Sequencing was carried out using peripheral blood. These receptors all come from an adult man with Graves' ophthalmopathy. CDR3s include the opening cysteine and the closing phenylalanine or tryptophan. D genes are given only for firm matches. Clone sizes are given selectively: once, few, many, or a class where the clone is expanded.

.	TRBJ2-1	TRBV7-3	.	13	TGTGCCAGCAGCGAGGGTCGGGGGATAGAGCAGTTCTTC	CASSEGRGIEQFF
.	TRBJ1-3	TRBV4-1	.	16	TGTGCCAGCAGCCTCGGGGAGGGCCTCCCTGGAAACACCATATATTTT	CASSLGEGLPGNTIYF
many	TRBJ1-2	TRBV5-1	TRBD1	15	TGCGCCAGCAGCTTGGAATACGGACAGGACTATGGCTACACCTTC	CASSLEYGQDYGYTF
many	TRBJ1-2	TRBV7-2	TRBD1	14	TGTGCCAGCAGCTATCCAGGGGGCGCGAATGGCTACACCTTC	CASSYPGGANGYTF
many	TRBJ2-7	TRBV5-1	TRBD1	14	TGCGCCAGCAGCCATTCAGACAGGGTCTACGAGCAGTACTTC	CASSHSDRVYEQYF
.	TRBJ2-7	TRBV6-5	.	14	TGTGCCAGCAGTTACTCCGCGCAGGCTAAAGAGCAGTACTTC	CASSYSAQAKEQYF
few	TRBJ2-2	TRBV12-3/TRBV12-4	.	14	TGTGCCAGCAGCCACTACAGGGTTAGCGGGGAGCTGTTTTTT	CASSHYRVSGELFF
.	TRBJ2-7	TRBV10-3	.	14	TGTGCCATCAGTCCGAATTCACAGGGCAGCGAGCAGTACTTC	CAISPNSQGSEQYF
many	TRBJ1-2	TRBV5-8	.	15	TGTGCCAGCAGCTTGGCAGGCGGATACAACTATGGCTACACCTTC	CASSLAGGYNYGYTF
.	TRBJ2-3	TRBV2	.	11	TGTGCCAGCATGGGGGGCGGGGGAGACCTCTTC	CASMGGGGDLF
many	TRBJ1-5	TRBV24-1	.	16	TGTGCCACCAGTGATTTATTTGGGGATGCGAATCAGCCCCAGCATTTT	CATSDLFGDANQPQHF
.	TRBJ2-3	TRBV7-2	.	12	TGTGCCAGCAGCTGGGATAGGGATACGCAGTATTTT	CASSWDRDTQYF
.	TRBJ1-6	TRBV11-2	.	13	TGTGCCAGCAGCTTCGGGAGGGATTCACCCCTCCACTTT	CASSFGRDSPLHF
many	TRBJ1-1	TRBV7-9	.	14	TGTGCCAGCAGCTTAGGTTTGGGGTACACTGAAGCTTTCTTT	CASSLGLGYTEAFF
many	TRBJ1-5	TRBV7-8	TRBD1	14	TGTGCCAGCAGCTTAACAGGGGCAGGACAGCCCCAGCATTTT	CASSLTGAGQPQHF
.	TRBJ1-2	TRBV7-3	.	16	TGTGCCAGCAGCTTACGCGGTGGGACGTTTAACTATGGCTACACCTTC	CASSLRGGTFNYGYTF
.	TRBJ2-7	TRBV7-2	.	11	TGTGCCAGCAGCTGGGGCCACGAGCAGTACTTC	CASSWGHEQYF
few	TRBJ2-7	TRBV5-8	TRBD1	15	TGCGCCAGCAGCCAAGTGGACAGGGGGCTCTACGAGCAGTACTTC	CASSQVDRGLYEQYF
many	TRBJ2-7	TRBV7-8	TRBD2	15	TGTGCCAGCAGCTTTAGCGGGGGCGGCTCCTACGAGCAGTACTTC	CASSFSGGGSYEQYF
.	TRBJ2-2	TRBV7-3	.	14	TGTGCCAGCAGCTTAGGAACTGGGCTCGGGGAGCTGTTTTTT	CASSLGTGLGELFF
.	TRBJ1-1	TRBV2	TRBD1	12	TGTGCCAGGCATGAAGGGGGCCCTGCAGCTTTCTTT	CARHEGGPAAFF
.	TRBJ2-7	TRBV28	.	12	TGTGCCAGCGGAGGGGATTTCTACGAGCAGTACTTC	CASGGDFYEQYF
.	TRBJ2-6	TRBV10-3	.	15	TGTGCCAGCAGGGTCCACAACTCTGGGGCCAACGTCCTGACTTTC	CASRVHNSGANVLTF
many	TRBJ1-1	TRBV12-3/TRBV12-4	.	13	TGTGCCAGCAGTTTAAAGTGGGGAACTGAAGCTTTCTTT	CASSLKWGTEAFF
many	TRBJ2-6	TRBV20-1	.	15	TGCAGTGCTAGAGAGTACAGGTCCGGGGCCAACGTCCTGACTTTC	CSAREYRSGANVLTF
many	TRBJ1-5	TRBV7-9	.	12	TGTGCCAGCAGCTCCGCTGATCAGCCCCAGCATTTT	CASSSADQPQHF
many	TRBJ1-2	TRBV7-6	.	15	TGTGCCAGCAGCTTAGATCCCAAACCCTACTATGGCTACACCTTC	CASSLDPKPYYGYTF
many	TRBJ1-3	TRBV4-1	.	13	TGCGCCAGCAGCCTCAGCTCTGGAAACACCATATATTTT	CASSLSSGNTIYF
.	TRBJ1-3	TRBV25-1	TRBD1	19	TGTGCCAGCAGCCAACGGCAAAAGGGACAGGGGTCCTCTGGAAACACCATATATTTT	CASSQRQKGQGSSGNTIYF
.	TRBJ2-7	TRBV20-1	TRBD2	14	TGCAGTGCTAGCGGACTAGCGGGAGAACGAGAGCAGTACTTC	CSASGLAGEREQYF
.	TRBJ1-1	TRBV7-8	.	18	TGTGCCAGCAGCTTAGCACCCTACGGGGGGCGGATGAACACTGAAGCTTTCTTT	CASSLAPYGGRMNTEAFF
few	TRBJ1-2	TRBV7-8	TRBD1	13	TGTGCCAGCAGCTTCCGGGACAGCGATGGCTACACCTTC	CASSFRDSDGYTF
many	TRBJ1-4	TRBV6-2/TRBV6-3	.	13	TGTGCCAGCCTCGGAGGTCTAGATGAAAAACTGTTTTTT	CASLGGLDEKLFF
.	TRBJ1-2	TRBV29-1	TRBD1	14	TGCAGCGCCCAGGACATGGAGGGGGCTGAAGGCTACACCTTC	CSAQDMEGAEGYTF
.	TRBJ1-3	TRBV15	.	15	TGTGCCACCAGCAGAGATGGGGTTTGGAGCTACACCATATATTTT	CATSRDGVWSYTIYF
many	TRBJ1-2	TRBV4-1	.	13	TGCGCCAGCAGCCAAGGGGGCCCCTATGGCTACACCTTC	CASSQGGPYGYTF
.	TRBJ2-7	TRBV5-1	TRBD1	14	TGCGCCAGCAGCTTCGGACAGGGGCGATACGAGCAGTACTTC	CASSFGQGRYEQYF
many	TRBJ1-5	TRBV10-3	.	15	TGTGCCATCAGTGCAGGGACACCGAGCAATCAGCCCCAGCATTTT	CAISAGTPSNQPQHF
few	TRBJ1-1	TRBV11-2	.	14	TGTGCCAGCAGCGTCCGGACGGGCGAAGCTGAAGCTTTCTTT	CASSVRTGEAEAFF
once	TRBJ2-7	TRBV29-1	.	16	TGCAGCGTTGAATCCCCAGGGCGTCAGGAATCCTACGAGCAGTACTTC	CSVESPGRQESYEQYF
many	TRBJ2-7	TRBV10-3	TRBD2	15	TGTGCCATCAGTGAGACTAGCGGGGGGTCTAGCGAGCAGTACTTC	CAISETSGGSSEQYF
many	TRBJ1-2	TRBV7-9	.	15	TGTGCCATCCCCGGCGGACAGCTCCCTCTTCAAGGCTACACCTTC	CAIPGGQLPLQGYTF
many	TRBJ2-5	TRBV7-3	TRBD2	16	TGTGCCAGCAGCTTAGGTTCTAGCGGGGAACAAGAGACCCAGTACTTC	CASSLGSSGEQETQYF